This TCR beta chain derives from a study of blood T cells in healthy people across ages. Study conclusions and caveats: Changes seen in expanded clonotypes were possibly confounded by donor CMV status left unknown.

Per the germline V gene, CDR1 is MNHEY and CDR2 is SMNVEV (reference sequence). This CDR3 contains 14 residues. Every donor gave approximately 10 milliliters of peripheral blood. Concerning this clonotype: The antigen is undetermined.

A sample-barcoded 5' primer and a J-beta primer mix were used in a second PCR of roughly 7 to 12 cycles. The yield of each sample was at least 2.5 million CDR3-containing paired-end reads. TCRdb ran MiXCR on the 5' RACE reads and lists one entry per CDR3 protein. The table includes about 1.8 million distinct CDR3 sequences, 49% detected once. The sequence was obtained from a woman in her 40s in good health. V and J are TRBV27 and TRBJ2-7, with a tentative D call TRBD1 (5 bases). The DNA end lines up better with TRBJ2-5; the J call may be wrong. What was sequenced was blood. The CDR3 here is CASSFRNQGETQYF. The CDR3, as DNA: TGTGCCAGCAGTTTTAGGAATCAGGGAGAGACCCAGTACTTC.